A single sample gave rise to the 18 T cell receptor beta chains below, sequenced in a study of breast tumors, draining lymph nodes, adjacent tissues. Breast cancer patients provided tissue from their axillary draining lymph nodes. TCRdb re-analysed the multiplex PCR reads in MiXCR, keeping a single row per CDR3 protein. This sample carries about 89,000 distinct CDR3 sequences, approximately 30% of them seen once, and the ten largest clones take over 8%. Sample: axillary lymph node tissue. The receptors come from a female donor with breast cancer. Some clones in this sample may be carry-over from other donors' samples.

This clonotype was seen ten or more times. For the CDR3, the DNA is TGCGCCAGCAGCCTAGGTGGGACACGAGAAAAACTGTTTTTT. Its translation is CASSLGGTREKLFF. The chain carries TRBV4-3 and TRBJ1-4; perhaps TRBD1 as D (6 bases). Trimming took 4 bases from V and 8 from J, leaving 14 bases between them. CDR1 LGHNA and CDR2 YSLEER come from the germline V gene. The CDR3 spans 14 residues.

The chain recombines TRBV20-1 with TRBJ2-7; 12 positions agree with TRBD1. V shed 3 bases, J shed 5 bases, and the junction held 5 bases outside the gene matches. CDR3 length: 14 amino acids. Germline CDR1 reads DFQATT; CDR2 reads SNEGSKA (reference sequence). This chain's CDR3 is CSASPGTGGDEQYF. CDR3 nucleotide sequence: TGCAGTGCTAGCCCCGGGACAGGGGGCGACGAGCAGTACTTC.

This clonotype was counted many times. The chain joins TRBV2 to TRBJ2-1, with D tentatively TRBD1 or TRBD2 (6 bases each). Germline-derived CDR1 and CDR2 are SNHLY and FYNNEI. V was shortened by 4 bases and J by 0 bases, with 16 bases between the two germline ends. This CDR3 comprises 17 residues. CDR3 region: CASSGGPGESSYNEQFF. The CDR3 nucleotides are TGTGCCAGCAGTGGGGGGCCGGGGGAGAGCTCCTACAATGAGCAGTTCTTC.

This clonotype was seen ten or more times. V is TRBV4-3 and J is TRBJ2-7; perhaps TRBD1 as D (6 bases). V was pared by 1 base and J by 0 bases, with 10 bases between. Germline V gene sequence: CDR1 LGHNA, CDR2 YSLEER. The CDR3 extends over 15 amino acids. Written as DNA, the CDR3 is TGCGCCAGCAGCCAAGGGGCAGGGGCCTCCTACGAGCAGTACTTC. Its translation: CASSQGAGASYEQYF.

V gene TRBV7-9 combines with J gene TRBJ2-5, with no clear D. This CDR3 has 13 residues. Germline lookup yields CDR1 SEHNR and CDR2 FQNEAQ (reference sequence). The ends were cut back, 1 base at V and 5 bases at J, with 8 bases in the middle. CDR3 region: CASSLVGFETQYF. In DNA form, the CDR3 reads TGTGCCAGCAGCTTAGTCGGGTTCGAGACCCAGTACTTC.

This clonotype was seen repeatedly, ten times or more. V and J are TRBV19 and TRBJ2-5; perhaps TRBD1 as D (6 bases). The V and J ends lost 5 bases and 4 bases respectively, with 29 bases between them. The CDR3 runs 19 residues. Germline CDR1 reads LNHDA; CDR2 reads SQIVND (reference sequence). The DNA for the CDR3 is TGTGCCAGTAGTGTCTTTGTGGCGCGTTCGGAGAGGGGGTCAGAGACCCAGTACTTC. It codes for CASSVFVARSERGSETQYF.

This sequence joins TRBV7-8 and TRBJ1-2, with 8 bases fitting TRBD1. The CDR3 totals 12 residues. CDR1 is SGHVS and CDR2 is FQNEAQ in the germline V gene. With 5 bases clipped from V and 8 bases from J, the junction kept 4 bases outside the gene matches. The CDR3 DNA reads TGTGCCAGCAGCCCCGGACAGGGCGGCTACACCTTC. Its translation is CASSPGQGGYTF.

A remark on this clonotype: This may arise from a read error, as a much more abundant clone is one base away. This chain links TRBV20-1 with TRBJ2-7, with D unclear. The CDR3 is made up of 14 amino acids. From germline, CDR1 is DFQATT and CDR2 SNEGSKA (reference sequence). CDR3 DNA sequence: TGCAGTGCTCTTAAGAGGCCCTTCTCCTCCGAGCAGTACTTC. This encodes CSALKRPFSSEQYF.

This clonotype occurred many times. J is TRBJ2-1 and V is TRBV11-1, with a possible D match to TRBD1 (6 bases). V lost 2 bases, J lost 5 bases, and 16 bases lay in between. Per germline, CDR1 SGHAT and CDR2 FQDESV (reference sequence). The CDR3 has 16 amino acids. CDR3 loop: CASSLSPNRADNEQFF. The CDR3 DNA reads TGTGCCAGCAGCTTATCCCCTAACAGGGCGGACAATGAGCAGTTCTTC.

With respect to this clonotype: Since a much larger clone is just one base distant, this may be a read error. The chain is built from TRBV7-2 and TRBJ2-6; maybe TRBD1 (5 bases). The CDR3 spans 15 residues. Germline V CDR1 and CDR2: SGHTA, FQGNSA. CDR3 nucleotide sequence: TGTGCCAGCAGCCACCGGAGCTCTGGGGCCAACGTCCTGCCTTTC. The encoded protein is CASSHRSSGANVLPF. The complete variable domain, with remaining parts taken from reference TRBV7-2 and TRBJ2-6, reads GAGVSQSPSNKVTEKGKDVELRCDPISGHTALYWYRQSLGQGLEFLIYFQGNSAPDKSGLPSDRFSAERTGGSVSTLTIQRTQQEDSAVYLCASSHRSSGANVLPFGAGSRLTVL.

This clonotype was picked up many times. A much bigger clone sits one base away, suggesting this may be a read error. The J gene is TRBJ2-1, the V gene TRBV20-1; 13 bases match TRBD2. Germline V CDR1 and CDR2: DFQATT, SNEGSKA (reference sequence). V gave up 5 bases and J gave up 9 bases; unmatched junction bases: 7. The CDR3 runs to 14 residues. This CDR3 is CSAAGLAGIPEQFF. CDR3 bases: TGCAGTGCTGCGGGACTAGCGGGAATCCCTGAGCAGTTCTTC.

V and J are TRBV7-2 and TRBJ1-6; TRBD1 matches at 8 bases. Germline values: CDR1 SGHTA, CDR2 FQGNSA. V lost 5 bases to trimming and J lost 5 bases; unmatched junction nucleotides: 5. The CDR3 covers 15 residues. The CDR3 bases are TGTGCCAGCAGCCCGTCGGGACAGGATAATTCACCCCTCCACTTT. This sequence encodes CASSPSGQDNSPLHF.

The chain carries TRBV4-3 and TRBJ2-6; D is possibly TRBD2 (5 bases). This CDR3 contains 16 residues. Trimming cost V 1 base and J 4 bases, with 11 bases left between them. Germline V gene data show CDR1 as LGHNA and CDR2 as YSLEER. The CDR3 DNA is TGCGCCAGCAGCCAAGTGCCTCGGAGGGGGGCCAACGTCCTGACTTTC. Protein sequence: CASSQVPRRGANVLTF.

This clonotype was detected only a few times. CDR3 in DNA: TGTGCCAGCAGTGAACGAGGACAGGGGGGCTCCTACAATGAGCAGTTCTTC. Protein: CASSERGQGGSYNEQFF. The chain couples TRBV6-1 to TRBJ2-1; 10 nucleotides line up with TRBD1. There are 17 residues in the CDR3. Germline values: CDR1 MNHNS, CDR2 SASEGT. Germline trimming cut 2 bases from V and 0 bases from J; bases unmatched to any gene: 4.

Points on this clonotype: Possible read error: a much larger clone is one base away. The genes are TRBV20-1 and TRBJ2-1; the D call may be TRBD1 or TRBD2 (5 bases each). The CDR3 spans 12 residues. Germline CDR1 DFQATT, CDR2 SNEGSKA (reference sequence). CDR3 nucleotides: TGCAGTGTCAATCCGGGACCCAATGAGCCGTTCTTC. Protein sequence: CSVNPGPNEPFF.

This clonotype was found many times. The chain employs TRBV7-2 and TRBJ2-5; 8 bases line up with TRBD1. CDR3 length equals 14 residues. CDR1 is SGHTA and CDR2 is FQGNSA in the germline V gene. V dropped 5 bases and J dropped 6; count of bases not matched to a gene: 8. CDR3 bases: TGTGCCAGCAGCCGGGGGACAGGAGAGAAGACCCAGTACTTC. It specifies CASSRGTGEKTQYF.

This clonotype was detected many times. This chain connects TRBV20-1 to TRBJ2-7, with a weak D call TRBD1 (5 bases). CDR3 length: 14 residues. The germline V gene has CDR1 DFQATT and CDR2 SNEGSKA (reference sequence). V dropped 0 bases and J dropped 0 bases, with 9 bases sitting between them. CDR3 in amino acids: CSARDHRTSYEQYF. CDR3 DNA sequence: TGCAGTGCTAGAGATCACAGGACCTCCTACGAGCAGTACTTC.

CDR3 sequence reads: CASSLPGSHQETQYF. The CDR3 DNA is TGTGCCAGCAGCCTACCGGGGAGCCACCAAGAGACCCAGTACTTC. The V call is TRBV7-2, the J call TRBJ2-5; D possibly corresponds to TRBD2 (5 bases). Germline-derived CDR1 and CDR2 are SGHTA and FQGNSA. This CDR3 is 15 amino acids long. V was cut by 5 bases and J by 0 bases, with 13 bases left in between.